These 8 T cell receptor beta chains originate from one sample sequenced in a study of blood T cell repertoires in COVID-19. Measured with immunoSEQ multiplex PCR; TCRdb has only the in-frame clones, and not every one. Of some 140,000 clones in the sample, approximately 86% are singletons; the top ten hold roughly 0.62%. Sample: peripheral blood. These receptors originate from a man between 60 and 70 years old with COVID-19, enrolled during active disease.

This clone was seen a handful of times. The sample holds other DNA sequences that translate to the same CDR3. The genes are TRBV19 and TRBJ2-7; D may be TRBD2 (5 bases). Germline CDR1 reads LNHDA; CDR2 reads SQIVND (reference sequence). CDR3 length equals 13 residues. V was clipped by 5 bases and J by 2 bases, with 10 bases between them. This chain's CDR3 is CASSLAGAYEQYF. CDR3 nucleotide sequence: TGTGCCAGTAGTCTAGCTGGAGCCTACGAGCAGTACTTC.

V and J are TRBV12-3 or TRBV12-4 and TRBJ2-5; D gene unclear. The CDR3 is 13 residues long. V dropped 6 bases and J dropped 7 bases, with 15 bases sitting between them. In DNA form, the CDR3 reads TGTGCCAGCAGGGAAGGTTATTCGGGGACCCAGTACTTC. It translates to CASREGYSGTQYF.

The genes are TRBV9 and TRBJ2-5; 8 bases are a match to TRBD1. The CDR3 has 16 amino acids. The J segment lost 1 base and the V segment lost 0 bases, leaving 5 bases of the junction unmatched. Germline V gene lookup returns CDR1 SGDLS and CDR2 YYNGEE. The CDR3 DNA reads as TGTGCCAGCAGCGTAGACGAAACAGGGGGCCAAGAGACCCAGTACTTC. Amino acid sequence: CASSVDETGGQETQYF.

This clone was counted many times. The chain joins TRBV2 to TRBJ1-1; D gene unclear. CDR3 length: 13 amino acids. CDR1 SNHLY and CDR2 FYNNEI come from the germline V gene. V lost 3 bases and J lost 1, with 6 bases in between. The CDR3 protein is CASSESRNTEAFF. CDR3 in DNA: TGTGCCAGCAGTGAGAGTAGGAACACTGAAGCTTTCTTT.

The chain has TRBV9 and TRBJ1-2; TRBD1 is a possible D gene (6 bases). The CDR3 totals 14 residues. Germline CDR1 SGDLS, CDR2 YYNGEE. V dropped 4 bases and J dropped 1 base, with 11 bases sitting between them. The CDR3 DNA reads TGTGCCAGCAGCCCTACAGGGAGTAACTATGGCTACACCTTC. Protein product: CASSPTGSNYGYTF.

The sample holds one count of this clone. The genes are TRBV2 and TRBJ2-5; D might be TRBD2 (6 bases). The CDR3 extends over 19 amino acids. Trimming cost V 0 bases and J 3 bases, with 23 bases left between them. CDR1 and CDR2 from the germline V gene are SNHLY and FYNNEI. CDR3 bases: TGTGCCAGCAGTGAAGCGCGGAGTATGGGTCTAGCGCAAAAAGAGACCCAGTACTTC. It specifies CASSEARSMGLAQKETQYF. Using reference TRBV2 and TRBJ2-5 for the parts outside the CDR3, the full variable domain is EPEVTQTPSHQVTQMGQEVILRCVPISNHLYFYWYRQILGQKVEFLVSFYNNEISEKSEIFDDQFSVERPDGSNFTLKIRSTKLEDSAMYFCASSEARSMGLAQKETQYFGPGTRLLVL.

The chain couples TRBV10-3 to TRBJ2-7; the match to TRBD1 covers 9 bases. V was clipped by 5 bases and J by 0 bases; unmatched bases: 17. The germline gives CDR1 ENHRY, CDR2 SYGVKD. This CDR3 has 19 residues. The CDR3 loop is CAISQGLGQGFLLSYEQYF. The CDR3 DNA reads TGTGCCATCAGTCAGGGCTTGGGACAGGGCTTTTTACTCTCCTACGAGCAGTACTTC.

This chain connects TRBV6-2 or TRBV6-3 to TRBJ1-3; D is undetermined. Trimming removed 0 bases from V and 0 bases from J, with 6 bases in between. This CDR3 is built from 15 residues. Germline CDR1 and CDR2: MNHEY and SVGEGT. CDR3 region: CASSYSGISGNTIYF. The CDR3 region has the DNA TGTGCCAGCAGTTACTCCGGGATCTCTGGAAACACCATATATTTT.